The rows below give T cell receptor beta chains drawn from one sample of a study of cytomegalovirus exposure and HLA in healthy donors. Data came from immunoSEQ multiplex PCR; TCRdb stores just in-frame clones and leaves some out. The sample contains roughly 200,000 clones, approximately 85% of which appear only once. Sequencing was done on a sample of PBMCs. The receptor set was obtained from a girl aged 10 to 17 in good health and CMV-seropositive. The CDR3 runs from the conserved cysteine through the conserved F or W. A D gene is named only where the DNA matches it firmly. Clone size is shown for a subset of rows, as once, few, many or a class of expanded clone.

abundance: few
j_gene: TRBJ1-6
d_gene: TRBD1
v_gene: TRBV19
CDR3aa: CASSMDRGGSPLHF
CDR3nt: TGTGCCAGTAGTATGGACAGGGGAGGTTCACCCCTCCACTTT

abundance: -
j_gene: TRBJ1-2
d_gene: TRBD1
v_gene: TRBV5-4
CDR3aa: CASSFQGGAYGYTF
CDR3nt: TGTGCCAGCAGCTTTCAGGGGGGAGCCTATGGCTACACCTTC

abundance: -
j_gene: TRBJ1-6
d_gene: -
v_gene: TRBV27
CDR3aa: CASAVSSYNSPLHF
CDR3nt: TGTGCCAGCGCGGTGAGCTCCTATAATTCACCCCTCCACTTT

abundance: -
j_gene: TRBJ1-1
d_gene: TRBD1
v_gene: TRBV7-9
CDR3aa: CASSLKGPTGVEAFF
CDR3nt: TGTGCCAGCAGCTTAAAGGGACCGACAGGGGTTGAAGCTTTCTTT

abundance: -
j_gene: TRBJ1-1
d_gene: -
v_gene: TRBV5-1
CDR3aa: CASSLGWGGDTEAFF
CDR3nt: TGCGCCAGCAGCTTGGGATGGGGGGGTGACACTGAAGCTTTCTTT

abundance: -
j_gene: TRBJ1-2
d_gene: TRBD1
v_gene: TRBV6-6
CDR3aa: CASSYGQGSLGYTF
CDR3nt: TGTGCCAGCAGTTACGGACAGGGGAGTTTAGGCTACACCTTC

abundance: -
j_gene: TRBJ2-7
d_gene: -
v_gene: TRBV4-3
CDR3aa: CASSQVAWTDEYAYEQYF
CDR3nt: TGCGCCAGCAGCCAAGTCGCCTGGACTGACGAATACGCCTACGAGCAGTACTTC

abundance: -
j_gene: TRBJ2-7
d_gene: -
v_gene: TRBV12-5
CDR3aa: CASGLQGSYEQYF
CDR3nt: TGTGCTAGTGGTTTACAGGGTTCCTACGAGCAGTACTTC

abundance: -
j_gene: TRBJ1-4
d_gene: -
v_gene: TRBV4-1
CDR3aa: CASSQVPGVEKLFF
CDR3nt: TGCGCCAGCAGCCAAGTTCCAGGGGTGGAAAAACTGTTTTTT

abundance: -
j_gene: TRBJ1-3
d_gene: -
v_gene: TRBV30
CDR3aa: CAWSRPGVSSGNTIYF
CDR3nt: TGTGCCTGGAGTCGACCGGGGGTGAGCTCTGGAAACACCATATATTTT

abundance: -
j_gene: TRBJ2-1
d_gene: -
v_gene: TRBV7-2
CDR3aa: CASSQGLGNEQFF
CDR3nt: TGTGCCAGCAGCCAAGGTCTCGGGAATGAGCAGTTCTTC

abundance: -
j_gene: TRBJ2-2
d_gene: TRBD2
v_gene: TRBV5-1
CDR3aa: CASRRTSGGINTGELFF
CDR3nt: TGCGCCAGCAGACGGACTAGCGGGGGGATTAACACCGGGGAGCTGTTTTTT

abundance: -
j_gene: TRBJ2-5
d_gene: TRBD1
v_gene: TRBV2
CDR3aa: CASSWGQGYETQYF
CDR3nt: TGTGCCAGCAGTTGGGGACAGGGGTACGAGACCCAGTACTTC

abundance: few
j_gene: TRBJ2-2
d_gene: -
v_gene: TRBV5-6
CDR3aa: CASSLPGNTGELFF
CDR3nt: TGTGCCAGCAGCTTGCCAGGAAACACCGGGGAGCTGTTTTTT

abundance: -
j_gene: TRBJ2-7
d_gene: TRBD2
v_gene: TRBV7-2
CDR3aa: CASSLGLAGGQTYEQYF
CDR3nt: TGTGCCAGCAGCTTAGGGCTAGCGGGGGGACAAACCTACGAGCAGTACTTC

abundance: -
j_gene: TRBJ1-3
d_gene: -
v_gene: TRBV4-3
CDR3aa: CASSQEVGGGGNTIYF
CDR3nt: TGCGCCAGCAGCCAAGAAGTAGGGGGGGGTGGAAACACCATATATTTT

abundance: -
j_gene: TRBJ1-2
d_gene: -
v_gene: TRBV5-6
CDR3aa: CASSLVLGDGYTF
CDR3nt: TGTGCCAGCAGCTTGGTCCTTGGAGATGGCTACACCTTC

abundance: -
j_gene: TRBJ2-5
d_gene: -
v_gene: TRBV11-2
CDR3aa: CASSPKWQETQYF
CDR3nt: TGTGCCAGCAGCCCTAAGTGGCAAGAGACCCAGTACTTC

abundance: -
j_gene: TRBJ2-3
d_gene: TRBD1
v_gene: TRBV29-1
CDR3aa: CSHGQGDTQYF
CDR3nt: TGCAGCCACGGACAGGGCGATACGCAGTATTTT

abundance: -
j_gene: TRBJ2-7
d_gene: TRBD1
v_gene: TRBV5-1
CDR3aa: CASSTGGSYEQYF
CDR3nt: TGCGCCAGCAGCACAGGGGGATCCTACGAGCAGTACTTC

abundance: -
j_gene: TRBJ2-7
d_gene: TRBD1
v_gene: TRBV30
CDR3aa: CAWATGTGALRAQYF
CDR3nt: TGTGCCTGGGCGACCGGGACAGGGGCGCTACGAGCGCAGTACTTC

abundance: -
j_gene: TRBJ2-6
d_gene: TRBD2
v_gene: TRBV19
CDR3aa: CASSIAAGGSTLSSGANVLTF
CDR3nt: TGTGCCAGTAGTATAGCGGCGGGGGGAAGTACCCTGAGCTCTGGGGCCAACGTCCTGACTTTC

abundance: -
j_gene: TRBJ2-5
d_gene: -
v_gene: TRBV29-1
CDR3aa: CSPRRWDKETQYF
CDR3nt: TGCAGCCCTCGCCGGTGGGACAAAGAGACCCAGTACTTC

abundance: -
j_gene: TRBJ1-1
d_gene: TRBD1
v_gene: TRBV2
CDR3aa: CASRVPSAGGATEAFF
CDR3nt: TGTGCCAGCAGGGTCCCAAGCGCAGGGGGTGCCACTGAAGCTTTCTTT

abundance: -
j_gene: TRBJ2-5
d_gene: -
v_gene: TRBV6-5
CDR3aa: CASSPTWQETQYF
CDR3nt: TGTGCCAGCAGCCCCACTTGGCAAGAGACCCAGTACTTC

abundance: -
j_gene: TRBJ2-5
d_gene: TRBD1
v_gene: TRBV5-6
CDR3aa: CATQGRGTETQYF
CDR3nt: TGTGCCACCCAGGGCAGGGGGACAGAGACCCAGTACTTC

abundance: -
j_gene: TRBJ2-6
d_gene: TRBD2
v_gene: TRBV30
CDR3aa: CAWSVLSGALSGANVLTF
CDR3nt: TGTGCCTGGAGTGTACTCAGCGGGGCCCTCTCTGGGGCCAACGTCCTGACTTTC

abundance: few
j_gene: TRBJ2-3
d_gene: -
v_gene: TRBV7-2
CDR3aa: CASSLRGGTDTQYF
CDR3nt: TGTGCCAGCAGCCTGAGGGGGGGGACGGATACGCAGTATTTT

abundance: -
j_gene: TRBJ2-7
d_gene: TRBD1
v_gene: TRBV6-5
CDR3aa: CASSYLTGDSDEQYF
CDR3nt: TGTGCCAGCAGTTACCTTACAGGGGACAGTGACGAGCAGTACTTC

abundance: -
j_gene: TRBJ1-3
d_gene: TRBD1
v_gene: TRBV18
CDR3aa: CASSPNDRDGNTIYF
CDR3nt: TGTGCCAGCTCACCCAACGACAGGGATGGAAACACCATATATTTT

abundance: -
j_gene: TRBJ2-3
d_gene: TRBD2
v_gene: TRBV4-3
CDR3aa: CASSQVSGGRDTQYF
CDR3nt: TGCGCCAGCAGCCAAGTGAGCGGGGGGAGAGATACGCAGTATTTT

abundance: -
j_gene: TRBJ2-7
d_gene: TRBD1
v_gene: TRBV6-1
CDR3aa: CASRRDRHYEQYF
CDR3nt: TGTGCCAGCAGGAGGGACAGGCACTACGAGCAGTACTTC

abundance: -
j_gene: TRBJ2-3
d_gene: TRBD2
v_gene: TRBV5-4
CDR3aa: CASSPGTSGGADTDTQYF
CDR3nt: TGTGCCAGCAGCCCCGGGACTAGCGGGGGAGCCGACACAGATACGCAGTATTTT